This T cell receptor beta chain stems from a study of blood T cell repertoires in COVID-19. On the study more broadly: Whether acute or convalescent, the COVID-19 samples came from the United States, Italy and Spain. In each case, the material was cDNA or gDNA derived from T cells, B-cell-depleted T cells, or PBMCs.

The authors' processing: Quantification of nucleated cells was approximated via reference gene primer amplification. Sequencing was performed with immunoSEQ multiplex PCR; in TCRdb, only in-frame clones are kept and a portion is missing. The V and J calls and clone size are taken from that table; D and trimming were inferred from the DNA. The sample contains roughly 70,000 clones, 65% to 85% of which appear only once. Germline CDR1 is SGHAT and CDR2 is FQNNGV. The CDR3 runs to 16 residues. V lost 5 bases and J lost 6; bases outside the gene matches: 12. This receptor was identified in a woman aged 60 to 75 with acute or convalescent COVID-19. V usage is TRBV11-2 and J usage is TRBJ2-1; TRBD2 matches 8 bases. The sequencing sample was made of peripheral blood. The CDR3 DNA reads TGTGCCAGCAGCCCCGGGTCGGGGGGGCAAGGCAATGAGCAGTTCTTC. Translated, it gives CASSPGSGGQGNEQFF.